The 22 T cell receptor beta chains presented below share a single source sample, sequenced in a study of blood T cell repertoires in COVID-19. Assay: immunoSEQ multiplex PCR; the TCRdb copy retains only in-frame clones and omits some. Counted here are fewer than 200,000 clones, approximately 86% occurring once; the ten biggest clones make up 9.8%. The sequenced material came from peripheral blood. These receptor sequences come from a woman of 80 years or more with acute or convalescent COVID-19.

The chain carries TRBV19 and TRBJ1-5; D is possibly TRBD1 (5 bases). Looked up from germline, CDR1 is LNHDA and CDR2 is SQIVND (reference sequence). Trimming cost V 1 base and J 0 bases, with 13 bases left between them. The CDR3 extends over 17 amino acids. The DNA for the CDR3 is TGTGCCAGTAGTATAGGTGGGGCAGGGCGTAGCAATCAGCCCCAGCATTTT. It codes for CASSIGGAGRSNQPQHF.

The gene calls are TRBV7-2 and TRBJ1-1; unclear D gene. Per the germline V gene, CDR1 is SGHTA and CDR2 is FQGNSA. Trimming cost V 3 bases and J 3 bases, with 11 bases left between them. The CDR3 covers 14 residues. The CDR3 loop reads CASSFYRSYTEAFF. The CDR3 DNA reads as TGTGCCAGCAGCTTTTATCGTTCGTACACTGAAGCTTTCTTT.

The CDR3 DNA follows: TGCGCCAGCAGCCCGCGGGGAGATTCAACCTACGAGCAGTACTTC. Amino acid sequence: CASSPRGDSTYEQYF. The chain uses TRBV5-1 and TRBJ2-7, with D possibly being TRBD2 (6 bases). Germline CDR1 SGHRS, CDR2 YFSETQ. V lost 4 bases and J lost 2, with 16 bases in between. The CDR3 totals 15 residues.

The chain links TRBV30 to TRBJ1-5; D gene uncertain. V lost 0 bases to trimming and J lost 6 bases, with 12 bases between them. The CDR3 covers 14 residues. Germline V gene lookup returns CDR1 GTSNPN and CDR2 SVGIG (reference sequence). CDR3 DNA: TGTGCCTGGAGTGTATCGTCCGGGGTTCAGCCCCAGCATTTT. Amino acid sequence: CAWSVSSGVQPQHF.

The V and J genes are TRBV9 and TRBJ2-3; 7 bases fit TRBD2. The germline V gene has CDR1 SGDLS and CDR2 YYNGEE. The CDR3 loop spans 15 amino acids. V lost 0 bases, J lost 4 bases, and 5 bases stayed unmatched. The CDR3 sequence: CASSVGGGSADTQYF. DNA of the CDR3: TGTGCCAGCAGCGTAGGGGGCGGGAGTGCAGATACGCAGTATTTT. Looking up the rest from reference TRBV9 and TRBJ2-3 gives the full variable domain: DSGVTQTPKHLITATGQRVTLRCSPRSGDLSVYWYQQSLDQGLQFLIQYYNGEERAKGNILERFSAQQFPDLHSELNLSSLELGDSALYFCASSVGGGSADTQYFGPGTRLTVL.

V and J are TRBV27 and TRBJ2-1; 8 bases are a match to TRBD2. After removal of 9 bases from V and 1 base from J, the junction contained 5 bases not matched to a gene. Germline lookup yields CDR1 MNHEY and CDR2 SMNVEV (reference sequence). The CDR3 contains 14 residues. The CDR3 bases are TGTGCCAGTCAGAAGCGGGGGTCCTACAATGAGCAGTTCTTC. Translation gives CASQKRGSYNEQFF.

The rearrangement links TRBV7-9 to TRBJ2-2; TRBD2 agrees at 14 bases. The CDR3 consists of 17 residues. Germline V gene data show CDR1 as SEHNR and CDR2 as FQNEAQ (reference sequence). After removal of 4 bases from V and 4 bases from J, the junction contained 5 bases not matched to a gene. CDR3 nucleotides: TGTGCCAGCAGCTGGGGACTAGCGGGAGCGGTCACCGGGGAGCTGTTTTTT. It encodes CASSWGLAGAVTGELFF.

The CDR3 reads CASSQAPGKATEAFF. CDR3 DNA: TGCGCCAGCAGCCAAGCGCCAGGGAAGGCCACTGAAGCTTTCTTT. The chain uses TRBV4-1 and TRBJ1-1, with a possible D match to TRBD1 (5 bases). The germline CDR1 and CDR2 sequences are MGHRA and YSYEKL. Deletions cut 1 base from V and 4 bases from J, with 13 bases between. CDR3 length: 15 amino acids.

The chain employs TRBV3-1 (or the pseudogene TRBV3-2) and TRBJ2-7; tentatively, D is TRBD1 (5 bases). The CDR3 is made up of 15 amino acids. V dropped 4 bases and J dropped 6 bases, with 19 bases sitting between them. Germline V CDR1 and CDR2: LGHDT, YNNKEL (reference sequence). The DNA of the CDR3 is TGTGCCAGCAGCCGACAGCGCCCCAGTCCCCTCGAGCAGTACTTC. Translating gives CASSRQRPSPLEQYF.

Here the CDR3 DNA reads TGTGCCAGCAGGGCCAGGGAAGGGGGCTATGGCTACACCTTC. Translating it yields CASRAREGGYGYTF. The V and J genes are TRBV7-2 and TRBJ1-2, with D perhaps TRBD1 (6 bases). V lost 6 bases and J lost 4, with 15 bases in between. Germline-derived CDR1 and CDR2 are SGHTA and FQGNSA. This CDR3 is built from 14 residues.

The chain has TRBV29-1 and TRBJ2-6; D not resolved. The CDR3 sequence is 12 residues long. Germline V gene lookup returns CDR1 SQVTM and CDR2 ANQGSEA. Trimming removed 4 bases at V and 6 bases at J, with 7 bases between. In nucleotides, the CDR3 is TGCAGCGTTGGTCGCGAGGCCAACGTCCTGACTTTC. Its protein product is CSVGREANVLTF.

The V gene is TRBV9, the J gene TRBJ2-1, with 14 positions matching TRBD2. Trimming at V came to 2 bases and at J to 5 bases, leaving 6 bases not matched to a gene. This CDR3 contains 17 residues. Germline V CDR1 and CDR2: SGDLS, YYNGEE. The CDR3 coding sequence is TGTGCCAGCAGCGTGACTAGCGGGAGGGCATCCGACAATGAGCAGTTCTTC. This translates into CASSVTSGRASDNEQFF.

This chain joins TRBV19 and TRBJ1-2; 12 positions match TRBD1. Germline CDR1 and CDR2: LNHDA and SQIVND (reference sequence). This CDR3 has 16 amino acids. V was pared by 5 bases and J by 3 bases, with 7 bases of the junction left unmatched. The CDR3 loop reads CASSPQGTGGDYGYTF. As DNA, the CDR3 is TGTGCCAGTAGTCCCCAAGGGACAGGGGGCGACTATGGCTACACCTTC.

This clone was recorded a few times. This chain joins TRBV19 and TRBJ2-1, with 11 positions matching TRBD2. Germline trimming cut 6 bases from V and 4 bases from J; bases unmatched to any gene: 5. The CDR3 consists of 15 residues. Germline CDR1 reads LNHDA; CDR2 reads SQIVND (reference sequence). The chain's CDR3 is CASRITSGGYNEQFF. In DNA form, the CDR3 reads TGTGCCAGTAGAATTACTAGCGGGGGTTACAATGAGCAGTTCTTC.

The rearrangement uses TRBV2 and TRBJ2-7; 10 positions agree with TRBD1. This CDR3 spans 13 amino acids. In germline, CDR1 is SNHLY, CDR2 FYNNEI. J gave up 4 bases and V 8 bases, and 5 bases lay outside the gene matches. The CDR3 sequence is CASDRGREYEQYF. DNA of the CDR3: TGTGCCAGCGACAGGGGGCGAGAGTACGAGCAGTACTTC.

The V and J genes are TRBV9 and TRBJ1-3; the match to TRBD1 covers 8 bases. After removal of 4 bases from V and 3 bases from J, the junction contained 6 bases not matched to a gene. The CDR3 runs 15 residues. CDR1 and CDR2 from the germline V gene are SGDLS and YYNGEE. The DNA for the CDR3 is TGTGCCAGCAGCCCGACAGGGGTTGGTGGAAACACCATATATTTT. Its translation is CASSPTGVGGNTIYF.

V usage is TRBV10-1 and J usage is TRBJ2-7; tentatively, D is TRBD2 (6 bases). V was trimmed by 7 bases and J by 2 bases, leaving 18 bases between them. CDR3 size: 15 residues. Germline-derived CDR1 and CDR2 are WNHNN and SYGVQD (reference sequence). This CDR3 is CASTVGLRRPYEQYF. In DNA, the CDR3 is TGCGCCAGCACCGTGGGACTCCGAAGGCCCTACGAGCAGTACTTC.

The chain uses TRBV29-1 and TRBJ1-4; 9 bases fit TRBD1. Trimming removed 6 bases from V and 8 bases from J; junction bases left unmatched: 16. The CDR3 runs 16 residues. Per the germline V gene, CDR1 is SQVTM and CDR2 is ANQGSEA. CDR3 nucleotide sequence: TGCAGCGTCAATATTATAACCGGGACAGGGAAAGAAAAACTGTTTTTT. Its translation is CSVNIITGTGKEKLFF.

This clone showed up just once. The chain's CDR3 is CASTSAPVGGGYTF. CDR3 sequence (DNA): TGTGCCAGCACCTCTGCACCGGTGGGGGGTGGCTACACCTTC. The rearrangement uses TRBV2 and TRBJ1-2; tentatively, D is TRBD1 (5 bases). Trimming shortened V by 7 bases and J by 7 bases, and 19 bases separated the two germline ends. This CDR3 comprises 14 residues. CDR1 and CDR2 from the germline V gene are SNHLY and FYNNEI.

This chain connects TRBV4-3 to TRBJ1-3, with D perhaps TRBD1 (6 bases). The V end lost 1 base, the J end lost 4 bases, and 11 bases lay between the germline ends. The CDR3 loop spans 15 amino acids. CDR1 is LGHNA and CDR2 is YSLEER in the germline V gene. The CDR3 DNA sequence: TGCGCCAGCAGCCAAGTTAGGGGGTCAGGAAACACCATATATTTT. The encoded protein is CASSQVRGSGNTIYF.

The chain links TRBV7-2 to TRBJ1-2; 7 bases are a match to TRBD1. The CDR3 has 14 amino acids. Unmatched junction bases numbered 4, after V lost 3 bases and J lost 3 bases. Germline CDR1 and CDR2: SGHTA and FQGNSA. CDR3 protein: CASSLPGGYYGYTF. The CDR3 coding sequence is TGTGCCAGCAGCTTGCCAGGGGGTTACTATGGCTACACCTTC.

The chain has TRBV19 and TRBJ2-1, with 8 positions matching TRBD2. Germline lookup yields CDR1 LNHDA and CDR2 SQIVND (reference sequence). This CDR3 contains 15 residues. Trimming removed 7 bases from V and 0 bases from J; junction bases left unmatched: 5. The CDR3 spells CASMERGISYNEQFF. The CDR3 DNA reads as TGTGCCAGTATGGAGCGGGGGATCTCCTACAATGAGCAGTTCTTC.